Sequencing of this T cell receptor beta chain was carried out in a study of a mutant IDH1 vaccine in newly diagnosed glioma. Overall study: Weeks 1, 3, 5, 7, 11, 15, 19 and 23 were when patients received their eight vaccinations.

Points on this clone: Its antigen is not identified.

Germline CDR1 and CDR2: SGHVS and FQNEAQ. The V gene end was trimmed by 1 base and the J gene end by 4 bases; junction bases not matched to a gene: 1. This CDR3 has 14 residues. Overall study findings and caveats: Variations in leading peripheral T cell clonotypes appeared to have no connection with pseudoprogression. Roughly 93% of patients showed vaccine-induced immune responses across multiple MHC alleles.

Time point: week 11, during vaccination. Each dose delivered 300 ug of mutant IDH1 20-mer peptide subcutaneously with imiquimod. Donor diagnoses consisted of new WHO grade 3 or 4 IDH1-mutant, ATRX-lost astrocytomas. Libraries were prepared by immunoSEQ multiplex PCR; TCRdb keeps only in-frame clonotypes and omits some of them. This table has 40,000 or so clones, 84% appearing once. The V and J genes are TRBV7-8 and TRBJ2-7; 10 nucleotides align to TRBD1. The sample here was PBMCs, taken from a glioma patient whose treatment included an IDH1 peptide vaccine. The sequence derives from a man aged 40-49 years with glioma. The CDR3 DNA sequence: TGTGCCAGCAGCTTAGGACAGGGGGCTTACGAGCAGTACTTC. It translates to CASSLGQGAYEQYF.